The 15 T cell receptor beta chains below come from one sample, sequenced in a study of T cells in localized non-small cell lung cancer. Here immunoSEQ multiplex PCR was the method, and the copy in TCRdb shows in-frame clones only, minus some. There are around 45,000 clones in the sample; more than 85% occur only once, and 2.5% lies in the top ten. Sequencing was performed on PBMCs, taken before any cancer treatment. The receptors here all came from a man aged 35 to 69 with stage II lung adenocarcinoma.

This chain joins TRBV29-1 and TRBJ1-1; 9 nucleotides agree with TRBD1. Per the germline V gene, CDR1 is SQVTM and CDR2 is ANQGSEA. J lost 0 bases, V lost 6 bases, and 8 bases had no gene match. The CDR3 length is 15 residues. CDR3 loop: CSVDPWTGVNTEAFF. CDR3 nucleotides: TGCAGCGTGGACCCTTGGACAGGGGTGAACACTGAAGCTTTCTTT.

The genes are TRBV5-1 and TRBJ1-1, with 10 bases lining up with TRBD1. The length of the CDR3 is 14 residues. Germline values: CDR1 SGHRS, CDR2 YFSETQ. Trimming cost V 4 bases and J 5 bases; bases outside gene matches: 5. The CDR3 DNA reads TGCGCCAGCAGCCCGGACAGGGGGAGAACTGAAGCTTTCTTT. Translation gives CASSPDRGRTEAFF.

This clone appeared a single time. The genes are TRBV9 and TRBJ1-1; a weak D match, TRBD1 (5 bases). The germline V gene encodes CDR1 SGDLS and CDR2 YYNGEE. CDR3 length equals 18 residues. The V end lost 0 bases, the J end lost 1 base, and 19 bases lay between the germline ends. The CDR3 loop reads CASSVGPLPGPTNTEAFF. The CDR3 DNA sequence: TGTGCCAGCAGCGTAGGACCCCTTCCGGGGCCTACGAACACTGAAGCTTTCTTT.

This sequence joins TRBV9 and TRBJ2-3; weak D call: TRBD2 (5 bases). Germline V gene data show CDR1 as SGDLS and CDR2 as YYNGEE. CDR3 length: 17 amino acids. The V gene lost 0 bases and the J gene lost 3 bases, with 17 bases spanning the gap. The CDR3 sequence: CASSVEPRAEVTDTQYF. For the CDR3, the DNA is TGTGCCAGCAGCGTAGAGCCGCGGGCGGAGGTAACAGATACGCAGTATTTT. The full variable domain, completed using reference TRBV9 and TRBJ2-3, is DSGVTQTPKHLITATGQRVTLRCSPRSGDLSVYWYQQSLDQGLQFLIQYYNGEERAKGNILERFSAQQFPDLHSELNLSSLELGDSALYFCASSVEPRAEVTDTQYFGPGTRLTVL.

The chain joins TRBV6-6 to TRBJ1-4, with D unresolved. This CDR3 has 14 amino acids. Trimming took off 4 bases at V and 0 bases at J, with 6 bases between the two ends. Germline assignment: CDR1 MNHNY and CDR2 SVGAGI (reference sequence). CDR3 amino acids: CASSSGSTNEKLFF. The CDR3 DNA follows: TGTGCCAGCAGTTCAGGATCAACTAATGAAAAACTGTTTTTT.

The rearrangement links TRBV14 to TRBJ2-3, with 8 nucleotides matching TRBD2. CDR3 size: 17 residues. Germline lookup yields CDR1 SGHDN and CDR2 FVKESK. With 2 bases clipped from V and 7 bases from J, the junction kept 14 bases outside the gene matches. The CDR3 protein is CASSQYKGGGSRYTQYF. In DNA form, the CDR3 reads TGTGCCAGCAGCCAATACAAGGGCGGGGGGTCCCGTTATACGCAGTATTTT. The complete variable domain, with remaining parts taken from reference TRBV14 and TRBJ2-3, reads EAGVTQFPSHSVIEKGQTVTLRCDPISGHDNLYWYRRVMGKEIKFLLHFVKESKQDESGMPNNRFLAERTGGTYSTLKVQPAELEDSGVYFCASSQYKGGGSRYTQYFGPGTRLTVL.

DNA for the CDR3: TGCGCCAGCAGCCCAACCCGGGTGGCAGGGGGCGACGAGCAGTACTTC. This sequence encodes CASSPTRVAGGDEQYF. The chain is built from TRBV5-1 and TRBJ2-7; 8 bases align to TRBD1. The CDR3 sequence is 16 residues long. The J segment lost 5 bases and the V segment lost 4 bases, leaving 14 bases of the junction unmatched. CDR1 is SGHRS, CDR2 YFSETQ, per germline.

This chain joins TRBV9 and TRBJ2-5; the D is unclear. The CDR3 extends over 13 amino acids. The V end lost 4 bases, the J end lost 5 bases, and 12 bases lay between the germline ends. Germline assignment: CDR1 SGDLS and CDR2 YYNGEE. This chain's CDR3 is CASSPGPLETQYF. CDR3 in DNA: TGTGCCAGCAGCCCCGGACCGTTGGAGACCCAGTACTTC.

V usage is TRBV6-1 and J usage is TRBJ1-1; the D gene is possibly TRBD1 (5 bases). The V end was cut by 0 bases, the J end by 10 bases, with 6 bases between. Looked up from germline, CDR1 is MNHNS and CDR2 is SASEGT. There are 11 residues in the CDR3. CDR3 sequence reads: CASSEAGVAFF. The CDR3 coding sequence is TGTGCCAGCAGTGAAGCGGGGGTAGCTTTCTTT.

The chain links TRBV4-1 to TRBJ2-5, with TRBD2 as a possible D gene (6 bases). CDR1 is MGHRA and CDR2 is YSYEKL in the germline V gene. V lost 5 bases, J lost 0 bases, and 16 bases lay in between. The CDR3 covers 16 residues. The CDR3 loop is CASSWEARQHQETQYF. CDR3 in DNA: TGCGCCAGCAGCTGGGAGGCGCGACAGCACCAAGAGACCCAGTACTTC.

The V call is TRBV7-3, the J call TRBJ1-6; D is unclear. The CDR3 runs 15 residues. Germline lookup yields CDR1 SGHTA and CDR2 FQGTGA. The V end lost 2 bases, the J end lost 8 bases, and 13 bases lay between the germline ends. The CDR3 is CASSLAAGRHSPLHF. The CDR3 DNA sequence: TGTGCCAGCAGCTTAGCGGCCGGGCGGCATTCACCCCTCCACTTT.

CDR3 in DNA: TGCGCCAGCAGCCAAGATCAACAGGTGGCTAACTATGGCTACACCTTC. Amino acids: CASSQDQQVANYGYTF. This chain links TRBV4-1 with TRBJ1-2, with D perhaps matching TRBD1 (5 bases). Per germline, CDR1 MGHRA and CDR2 YSYEKL. The V end lost 0 bases, the J end lost 0 bases, and 11 bases lay between the germline ends. The CDR3 is 16 amino acids.

The chain recombines TRBV2 with TRBJ2-5; 12 bases fit TRBD2. The V and J ends lost 2 bases and 7 bases, in that order; junction bases with no gene match: 11. CDR1 is SNHLY and CDR2 is FYNNEI in the germline V gene. The CDR3 sequence is 17 residues long. The CDR3 spells CASSELAGGPVSGTQYF. The CDR3 DNA reads as TGTGCCAGCAGTGAACTAGCGGGGGGGCCGGTCTCGGGGACCCAGTACTTC.

This chain connects TRBV29-1 to TRBJ2-3, with TRBD1 matching 7 bases. Germline assignment: CDR1 SQVTM and CDR2 ANQGSEA. This CDR3 has 12 amino acids. J was trimmed by 6 bases and V by 8 bases; bases with no gene match: 8. CDR3 sequence: CSTGSRGDTQYF. CDR3 DNA: TGCAGCACGGGCTCCAGGGGGGATACGCAGTATTTT.

The rearrangement joins TRBV7-8 to TRBJ2-3; D gene ambiguous. The germline V gene has CDR1 SGHVS and CDR2 FQNEAQ. The CDR3 consists of 12 residues. V lost 4 bases and J 0 bases, leaving 2 bases between the germline ends. Written as DNA, the CDR3 is TGTGCCAGCAGCTATAGCACAGATACGCAGTATTTT. Its protein is CASSYSTDTQYF. Drawing the rest from reference TRBV7-8 and TRBJ2-3, the complete variable domain is GAGVSQSPRYKVAKRGQDVALRCDPISGHVSLFWYQQALGQGPEFLTYFQNEAQLDKSGLPSDRFFAERPEGSVSTLKIQRTQQEDSAVYLCASSYSTDTQYFGPGTRLTVL.